A single sample is the source of the 29 T cell receptor beta chains below, sequenced in a study of T-cell memory formation after mild COVID-19. A single record per CDR3 protein comes from TCRdb applying MiXCR to the 5' RACE reads. The table has about 470,000 distinct CDR3 sequences, around a quarter seen once; the top ten hold approximately 12%. Sequencing was performed on PBMCs or a T cell subset sorted from them (not recorded which). Every receptor here comes from an adult woman who had mild COVID-19 (a few samples of this study predate the infection). Cell type and time point are not known.

This clonotype was detected a few times. This chain joins TRBV12-5 and TRBJ1-1; D gene unclear. The CDR3 runs 14 residues. Germline V gives CDR1 LGHNT, CDR2 FRNRAP. V lost 10 bases and J 1 base, leaving 16 bases between the germline ends. The CDR3 region has the DNA TGTGCTACCCAATCCGGCAGGTCGAACACTGAAGCTTTCTTT. It codes for CATQSGRSNTEAFF.

This clonotype was seen a single time. The chain recombines TRBV2 with TRBJ2-2, with D maybe TRBD2 (7 bases). Looked up from germline, CDR1 is SNHLY and CDR2 is FYNNEI. There are 13 residues in the CDR3. V was trimmed by 11 bases and J by 4 bases, leaving 14 bases between them. The CDR3 spells CASEGGGTGELFF. In DNA form, the CDR3 reads TGTGCCTCTGAGGGGGGGGGCACCGGGGAGCTGTTTTTT. Together with reference TRBV2 and TRBJ2-2, the CDR3 gives the full variable domain: EPEVTQTPSHQVTQMGQEVILRCVPISNHLYFYWYRQILGQKVEFLVSFYNNEISEKSEIFDDQFSVERPDGSNFTLKIRSTKLEDSAMYFCASEGGGTGELFFGEGSRLTVL.

This chain links TRBV14 with TRBJ2-3; D possibly matches TRBD1 or TRBD2 (5 bases each). The germline CDR1 and CDR2 sequences are SGHDN and FVKESK. There are 14 residues in the CDR3. V dropped 4 bases and J dropped 3 bases, with 11 bases sitting between them. CDR3 loop: CASSRGASTDTQYF. The CDR3 DNA reads as TGTGCCAGCAGCCGAGGGGCTTCGACAGATACGCAGTATTTT.

This clonotype occurred a few times. V usage is TRBV19 and J usage is TRBJ2-1, with 10 bases lining up with TRBD2. Trimming removed 6 bases from V and 6 bases from J; junction bases left unmatched: 11. CDR1 LNHDA and CDR2 SQIVND come from the germline V gene (reference sequence). This CDR3 comprises 16 residues. The CDR3 DNA sequence: TGTGCCAGTAGGGGAACGGAACTAGCGGGACGCAATGAGCAGTTCTTC. It encodes CASRGTELAGRNEQFF.

The chain uses TRBV9 and TRBJ2-4; 8 bases are a match to TRBD2. Losses at the gene ends were 3 bases for V and 1 base for J; bases not matched to a gene: 18. The CDR3 length is 20 residues. CDR1 and CDR2 from the germline V gene are SGDLS and YYNGEE. CDR3 protein: CASSAVVGSGVPGAKNIQYF. CDR3 nucleotides: TGTGCCAGCAGCGCAGTCGTGGGTAGCGGGGTCCCAGGGGCCAAAAACATTCAGTACTTC.

V gene TRBV6-1 combines with J gene TRBJ2-1; 11 bases agree with TRBD1. J gave up 3 bases and V 10 bases, and 20 bases lay outside the gene matches. This CDR3 has 19 amino acids. Germline V lookup: CDR1 MNHNS, CDR2 SASEGT. CDR3 loop: CATLGYGQGARGYYNEQFF. CDR3 nucleotides: TGTGCCACCCTCGGTTACGGACAGGGGGCGAGAGGCTACTACAATGAGCAGTTCTTC.

This clonotype was recorded at least ten times. V and J are TRBV5-1 and TRBJ2-1, with 9 positions matching TRBD1. This CDR3 contains 16 residues. Losses at the gene ends were 4 bases for V and 4 bases for J; bases not matched to a gene: 9. Germline values: CDR1 SGHRS, CDR2 YFSETQ. CDR3 in amino acids: CASSLTGQGSYNEQFF. The CDR3 DNA follows: TGCGCCAGCAGCCTTACGGGACAGGGCTCTTACAATGAGCAGTTCTTC.

The J gene is TRBJ2-7, the V gene TRBV5-6; a possible D gene is TRBD2 (5 bases). Germline V gene sequence: CDR1 SGHDT, CDR2 YYEEEE. The CDR3 is made up of 13 amino acids. V lost 2 bases to trimming and J lost 0 bases, with 6 bases between them. DNA of the CDR3: TGTGCCAGCAGCTTTGAGGGCTCCTACGAGCAGTACTTC. Translated, it gives CASSFEGSYEQYF.

A note on this clonotype: This could be a read error, since a much larger clone is one nucleotide away. The gene calls are TRBV7-8 and TRBJ1-1; D remains unclear. The CDR3 has 14 residues. Germline V gene sequence: CDR1 SGHVS, CDR2 FQNEAQ. V lost 0 bases to trimming and J lost 5 bases, with 10 bases between them. CDR3 in amino acids: CASSLAGQKTEAFF. Written as DNA, the CDR3 is TGTGCCAGCAGCTTAGCGGGCCAGAAAACTGAAGCTTTCTTT.

This clonotype has just a few counts. V and J are TRBV7-9 and TRBJ2-5; 13 bases are shared with TRBD2. Losses at the gene ends were 5 bases for V and 3 bases for J; bases not matched to a gene: 0. The germline V gene encodes CDR1 SEHNR and CDR2 FQNEAQ (reference sequence). This CDR3 is 14 amino acids long. CDR3 protein: CASSGTSGEETQYF. CDR3 bases: TGTGCCAGCAGCGGGACTAGCGGGGAAGAGACCCAGTACTTC.

The chain uses TRBV7-9 and TRBJ2-7; D is perhaps TRBD1 (6 bases). Per germline, CDR1 SEHNR and CDR2 FQNEAQ (reference sequence). The length of the CDR3 is 15 residues. The V and J ends lost 6 bases and 0 bases respectively, with 15 bases between them. CDR3 protein: CASSRDPGHSYEQYF. The CDR3 DNA reads TGTGCCAGCAGTAGGGATCCGGGACACTCCTACGAGCAGTACTTC.

This clonotype was recorded many times. J is TRBJ2-3 and V is TRBV5-1, with TRBD2 identical over 13 bases. CDR1 is SGHRS and CDR2 is YFSETQ in the germline V gene. J lost 5 bases, V lost 0 bases, and 3 bases had no gene match. The CDR3 is 16 residues long. CDR3 sequence (DNA): TGCGCCAGCAGCTTGGGACTAGCGGGGGGTAGAGATACGCAGTATTTT. As protein: CASSLGLAGGRDTQYF. Complete variable domain (other parts from reference TRBV5-1 and TRBJ2-3): KAGVTQTPRYLIKTRGQQVTLSCSPISGHRSVSWYQQTPGQGLQFLFEYFSETQRNKGNFPGRFSGRQFSNSRSEMNVSTLELGDSALYLCASSLGLAGGRDTQYFGPGTRLTVL.

This sequence joins TRBV5-4 and TRBJ2-7; D may match TRBD1 or TRBD2 (5 bases each). Germline-derived CDR1 and CDR2 are SGHNT and YYREEE (reference sequence). The CDR3 length is 12 residues. V dropped 5 bases and J dropped 7 bases, with 13 bases sitting between them. CDR3 sequence: CASSGTLGEQYF. The CDR3 DNA reads as TGTGCCAGCAGTGGGACCTTAGGGGAGCAGTACTTC.

Only a few counts were recorded for this clonotype. J is TRBJ2-4 and V is TRBV9; D remains ambiguous. The CDR3 has 13 residues. The V and J ends lost 0 bases and 10 bases respectively, with 11 bases between them. Germline CDR1 and CDR2: SGDLS and YYNGEE. DNA for the CDR3: TGTGCCAGCAGCGTAGACACGCTTAATATTCAGTACTTC. This codes for CASSVDTLNIQYF.

The genes are TRBV7-7 and TRBJ2-5; TRBD1 might be the D (6 bases). V shed 1 base and J shed 9 bases, with 12 bases lying between them. The CDR3 consists of 13 residues. The germline V gene has CDR1 SSHAT and CDR2 FNYEAQ (reference sequence). The CDR3 bases are TGTGCCAGCAGCTTAGAAGGGCCAGGGGCCCAGTACTTC. It yields the protein CASSLEGPGAQYF.

This chain joins TRBV30 and TRBJ1-4; unclear D gene. The V end was cut by 2 bases, the J end by 6 bases, with 1 base between. The germline gives CDR1 GTSNPN, CDR2 SVGIG (reference sequence). CDR3 length: 10 amino acids. The CDR3 protein is CAWSHEKLFF. DNA for the CDR3: TGTGCCTGGAGTCATGAAAAACTGTTTTTT.

V gene TRBV20-1 combines with J gene TRBJ2-7, with a tentative D call TRBD1 (6 bases). Deletions cut 3 bases from V and 2 bases from J, with 20 bases between. CDR3 size: 16 residues. Germline loops: CDR1 DFQATT, CDR2 SNEGSKA (reference sequence). CDR3 in amino acids: CSASSDDRSVTYEQYF. The CDR3 DNA is TGCAGTGCTAGCTCCGATGACAGGTCGGTGACCTACGAGCAGTACTTC.

The chain carries TRBV5-1 and TRBJ2-3; 7 bases line up with TRBD2. The CDR3 extends over 14 amino acids. Germline loops: CDR1 SGHRS, CDR2 YFSETQ. Losses at the gene ends were 9 bases for V and 0 bases for J; bases not matched to a gene: 7. The CDR3 is CATSSGTSTDTQYF. The CDR3 DNA sequence: TGCGCCACCTCGAGCGGGACTAGCACAGATACGCAGTATTTT.

The chain combines TRBV9 with TRBJ1-6, with TRBD1 as a possible D gene (5 bases). The V and J ends lost 4 bases and 8 bases respectively, with 10 bases between them. The CDR3 sequence is 13 residues long. In germline, CDR1 is SGDLS, CDR2 YYNGEE. CDR3 coding DNA: TGTGCCAGCAGCCTCGGGGGGGATTCACCCCTCCACTTT. Its protein product is CASSLGGDSPLHF.

The chain uses TRBV6-5 and TRBJ2-7, with TRBD1 matching 7 bases. V was pared by 9 bases and J by 3 bases, with 5 bases of the junction left unmatched. Germline V lookup: CDR1 MNHEY, CDR2 SVGAGI. The CDR3 contains 12 residues. CDR3 in DNA: TGTGCCAGGGTCGGACAGGACTACGAGCAGTACTTC. It specifies CARVGQDYEQYF.

This clonotype was seen only a few times. Here the CDR3 reads CASRPEGQVNTEAFF. In DNA, the CDR3 is TGTGCCAGCAGACCCGAGGGCCAAGTTAACACTGAAGCTTTCTTT. This chain links TRBV7-2 with TRBJ1-1; no reliable D call. Trimming left V 6 bases short and J 2 bases short, with 16 bases between. The CDR3 loop spans 15 amino acids. Germline V gene lookup returns CDR1 SGHTA and CDR2 FQGNSA. The full variable domain, completed using reference TRBV7-2 and TRBJ1-1, is GAGVSQSPSNKVTEKGKDVELRCDPISGHTALYWYRQSLGQGLEFLIYFQGNSAPDKSGLPSDRFSAERTGGSVSTLTIQRTQQEDSAVYLCASRPEGQVNTEAFFGQGTRLTVV.

The V call is TRBV9, the J call TRBJ1-1; 9 positions match TRBD1. The length of the CDR3 is 15 residues. The J segment lost 4 bases and the V segment lost 3 bases, leaving 7 bases of the junction unmatched. Germline CDR1 and CDR2: SGDLS and YYNGEE. The CDR3 DNA is TGTGCCAGCAGCGCTACAGGGGGCCCAGGCACTGAAGCTTTCTTT. It encodes CASSATGGPGTEAFF.

This clonotype appeared a few times. The chain is built from TRBV7-7 and TRBJ2-2; 9 bases are shared with TRBD2. The junction had 5 bases not matched to a gene; V was cut back by 1 base and J by 5 bases. Per germline, CDR1 SSHAT and CDR2 FNYEAQ (reference sequence). The CDR3 has 16 amino acids. The CDR3: CASSLVLAGRTGELFF. The CDR3 nucleotides read TGTGCCAGCAGCTTAGTGCTAGCGGGGAGAACCGGGGAGCTGTTTTTT.

The rearrangement links TRBV7-9 to TRBJ2-7; perhaps TRBD1 as D (6 bases). Deletions cut 3 bases from V and 4 bases from J, with 16 bases between. The length of the CDR3 is 15 residues. CDR1 is SEHNR, CDR2 FQNEAQ, per germline (reference sequence). The CDR3 is CASSFGQPRGYEQYF. The CDR3 coding sequence is TGTGCCAGCAGCTTTGGGCAGCCTAGGGGGTACGAGCAGTACTTC.

The J gene is TRBJ2-2, the V gene TRBV7-9; D remains ambiguous. CDR1 and CDR2 from the germline V gene are SEHNR and FQNEAQ (reference sequence). Trimming took off 5 bases at V and 5 bases at J, with 15 bases between the two ends. This CDR3 has 15 amino acids. CDR3 in DNA: TGTGCCAGCAGCATTATGGTGGGCGCGACCGGGGAGCTGTTTTTT. As protein: CASSIMVGATGELFF.

In its sample, this clonotype was seen a few times. The genes are TRBV2 and TRBJ2-4, with D unclear. This CDR3 has 14 residues. The V end was cut by 2 bases, the J end by 1 base, with 6 bases between. The germline V gene encodes CDR1 SNHLY and CDR2 FYNNEI. In DNA form, the CDR3 reads TGTGCCAGCAGTGAAAATAGGGCCAAAAACATTCAGTACTTC. Translated, it gives CASSENRAKNIQYF.

This clonotype has only a few counts. The CDR3 nucleotides read TGTGCCAGCAGCCAAGAAAGCCCCGGGACAGGGGGCTCTGGGGCCAACGTCCTGACTTTC. Encoded protein: CASSQESPGTGGSGANVLTF. This chain uses TRBV4-2 with TRBJ2-6; 11 nucleotides line up with TRBD1. The length of the CDR3 is 20 residues. The V segment lost 0 bases and the J segment 0 bases; nucleotides outside the gene matches: 7. From germline, CDR1 is LGHNA and CDR2 YNFKEQ.

This clonotype has a handful of counts. The CDR3 coding sequence is TGCGCCAGCAGTGCCTGGGACACATACTACGAGCAGTACTTC. Its translation: CASSAWDTYYEQYF. The rearrangement joins TRBV5-1 to TRBJ2-7; tentatively, D is TRBD1 (6 bases). The CDR3 extends over 14 amino acids. Per the germline V gene, CDR1 is SGHRS and CDR2 is YFSETQ. V lost 5 bases to trimming and J lost 3 bases, with 15 bases between them.

This clonotype has a handful of counts. This chain joins TRBV7-8 and TRBJ1-1; D is unresolved. Trimming pared 0 bases from V and 7 bases from J, leaving 9 bases between. The CDR3 is made up of 13 amino acids. Germline loops: CDR1 SGHVS, CDR2 FQNEAQ. CDR3 DNA sequence: TGTGCCAGCAGCTTAGCAGGAAAATTTGAAGCTTTCTTT. It specifies CASSLAGKFEAFF.